A selection of T cell receptor beta chains follows, all from one sample in a study of STAT5B mutations in CD4+ large granular lymphocyte leukemia. Sequenced by immunoSEQ multiplex PCR; TCRdb stores in-frame clones only, minus some. The repertoire has about 25,000 clones, about 79% of them found once; the top ten carry around 9.6%. The sequenced sample consisted of CD4+ T cells from blood buffy coats. The receptors originated from a human donor in good health. Each CDR3 is given with its conserved first and last residue. The order of the fields is clone size, J gene, D gene, V gene, CDR3 protein, CDR3 DNA. The D gene is left open where the match is weak. A row's size may be missing; if present it is once, few, many or a size class.

- TRBJ1-5 - TRBV6-6 CASSYGTPLDQPQHF TGTGCCAGCAGTTACGGGACTCCACTCGATCAGCCCCAGCATTTT
- TRBJ1-5 - TRBV19 CASRIGTHSNQPQHF TGTGCCAGTAGGATCGGGACACATAGCAATCAGCCCCAGCATTTT
- TRBJ1-1 - TRBV29-1 CSVGPRMNTEAFF TGCAGCGTTGGCCCCAGAATGAACACTGAAGCTTTCTTT
- TRBJ2-2 - TRBV19 CASIPRGPEPFSGGTGELFF TGTGCCAGTATCCCCCGAGGACCCGAACCCTTTAGCGGAGGAACCGGGGAGCTGTTTTTT
- TRBJ1-1 - TRBV15 CATSREPGVRTEAFF TGTGCCACCAGCAGAGAGCCCGGGGTGCGCACTGAAGCTTTCTTT
- TRBJ1-1 - TRBV7-3 CASSLLGNTEAFF TGTGCCAGCAGCTTATTGGGGAACACTGAAGCTTTCTTT
- TRBJ2-1 - TRBV2 CASSGDDNEQFF TGTGCCAGCAGCGGAGACGACAATGAGCAGTTCTTC
- TRBJ1-4 TRBD1 TRBV19 CASSINRGPGEKLFF TGTGCCAGTAGTATAAACAGGGGGCCGGGTGAAAAACTGTTTTTT
- TRBJ1-2 - TRBV18 CASSPPSGYDYTF TGTGCCAGCTCACCACCTTCAGGCTATGACTACACCTTC
- TRBJ2-7 TRBD2 TRBV7-9 CASSRAAGRSYEQYF TGTGCCAGCAGCCGAGCAGCGGGGCGCTCCTACGAGCAGTACTTC
- TRBJ1-2 TRBD1 TRBV19 CASRRDRGTNYGYTF TGTGCCAGTAGGCGAGACAGGGGCACTAACTATGGCTACACCTTC
once TRBJ2-5 TRBD2 TRBV9 CASSVAAGGQETQYF TGTGCCAGCAGCGTAGCGGCGGGGGGCCAAGAGACCCAGTACTTC
- TRBJ2-2 - TRBV5-4 CASSLLGTGELFF TGTGCCAGCAGCTTGTTAGGGACGGGGGAGCTGTTTTTT
- TRBJ1-2 - TRBV9 CASSVGESHHYGYTF TGTGCCAGCAGCGTAGGGGAGAGCCACCACTATGGCTACACCTTC
- TRBJ1-2 TRBD1 TRBV7-9 CASSFGQGYGYTF TGTGCCAGCAGCTTTGGACAGGGTTATGGCTACACCTTC
- TRBJ2-3 - TRBV5-1 CASSLGDTQYF TGCGCCAGCAGCTTGGGCGATACGCAGTATTTT
- TRBJ2-2 TRBD2 TRBV9 CASSVAGGTGELFF TGTGCCAGCAGCGTAGCGGGAGGGACCGGGGAGCTGTTTTTT
few TRBJ1-4 - TRBV9 CASSSTGLSNEKLFF TGTGCCAGCAGCTCCACAGGGCTGTCTAATGAAAAACTGTTTTTT
- TRBJ1-3 - TRBV7-2 CASSLSVSGNTIYF TGTGCCAGCAGCTTATCCGTATCTGGAAACACCATATATTTT
- TRBJ1-5 - TRBV28 CASMPGGGSQPQHF TGTGCCAGCATGCCCGGGGGTGGTAGTCAGCCCCAGCATTTT
few TRBJ1-5 - TRBV15 CATSRDNQPQHF TGTGCCACCAGCAGAGACAATCAGCCCCAGCATTTT
- TRBJ1-6 TRBD1 TRBV6-6 CANSRTGLGSPLHF TGTGCCAACAGTAGGACAGGGCTGGGTTCACCCCTCCACTTT
- TRBJ2-1 - TRBV19 CASSPRIHEQFF TGTGCCAGTAGTCCTCGAATTCATGAGCAGTTCTTC
- TRBJ2-3 TRBD1 TRBV30 CAWSVLLGQGDTQYF TGTGCCTGGAGTGTACTATTAGGACAGGGAGATACGCAGTATTTT
once TRBJ2-7 TRBD2 TRBV28 CASRLAGGVSYEQYF TGTGCCAGCAGACTAGCGGGAGGGGTGTCCTACGAGCAGTACTTC
- TRBJ1-3 - TRBV4-3 CASSQEPRGGTGNTIYF TGCGCCAGCAGCCAAGAACCCCGCGGGGGAACTGGAAACACCATATATTTT
few TRBJ1-5 - TRBV7-3 CASSRRGVFDQPQHF TGTGCCAGCAGCCGGAGAGGGGTTTTCGATCAGCCCCAGCATTTT
- TRBJ1-3 - TRBV27 CASRATSGNTIYF TGTGCCAGCAGGGCCACCTCTGGAAACACCATATATTTT
- TRBJ1-1 - TRBV28 CASSRSFSDVNTEAFF TGTGCCAGCTCCAGGTCCTTCTCCGATGTGAACACTGAAGCTTTCTTT
- TRBJ1-1 - TRBV4-1 CASSQGRDTEAFF TGCGCCAGCAGCCAGGGGAGGGACACTGAAGCTTTCTTT
- TRBJ1-1 - TRBV7-9 CASSLATLMNTEAFF TGTGCCAGCAGCTTAGCCACGTTAATGAACACTGAAGCTTTCTTT
- TRBJ2-1 TRBD1 TRBV28 CASSLQRGRNNEQFF TGTGCCAGCAGTTTACAGAGGGGGCGAAACAATGAGCAGTTCTTC
- TRBJ2-2 - TRBV5-8 CASSSPGSYTGELFF TGTGCCAGCAGCTCTCCGGGATCCTACACCGGGGAGCTGTTTTTT
- TRBJ2-3 TRBD2 TRBV7-9 CASSLVSGSGTDTQYF TGTGCCAGCAGCTTAGTTAGCGGGAGTGGAACAGATACGCAGTATTTT
- TRBJ1-2 - TRBV27 CASSSTIQGLNYGYTF TGTGCCAGCAGTTCAACAATACAGGGTTTAAACTATGGCTACACCTTC
- TRBJ2-3 - TRBV11-2 CASSYRAGQYADTQYF TGTGCCAGCAGCTACAGAGCGGGACAATATGCAGATACGCAGTATTTT
- TRBJ2-7 - TRBV7-2 CASSFRDSPRDEQYF TGTGCCAGCAGCTTCCGGGACTCCCCTCGGGACGAGCAGTACTTC
- TRBJ1-1 TRBD1 TRBV27 CASSTELHRGRMSTEAFF TGTGCCAGCAGTACCGAGCTCCACAGGGGGCGGATGTCAACTGAAGCTTTCTTT
few TRBJ1-1 - TRBV25-1 CASIRNTEAFF TGTGCCAGCATCAGGAACACTGAAGCTTTCTTT
- TRBJ2-3 - TRBV4-2 CASSPRAPPDTQYF TGTGCCAGCAGCCCTCGGGCCCCCCCAGATACGCAGTATTTT
- TRBJ2-3 TRBD1 TRBV15 CATRRTGLITDTQYF TGTGCCACCAGGAGGACAGGGTTAATCACAGATACGCAGTATTTT
- TRBJ2-1 - TRBV5-1 CASTSGGPEQFF TGCGCCAGCACCAGCGGAGGGCCCGAGCAGTTCTTC
few TRBJ2-2 - TRBV5-4 CASSLDNGELFF TGTGCCAGCAGCTTGGATAACGGGGAGCTGTTTTTT
- TRBJ2-1 TRBD2 TRBV11-2 CASSLLRGRGFNEQFF TGTGCCAGCAGCTTACTTCGCGGGAGGGGGTTTAATGAGCAGTTCTTC
- TRBJ2-5 - TRBV18 CASSPGSDETQYF TGTGCCAGCTCACCCGGGTCGGACGAGACCCAGTACTTC
- TRBJ2-3 - TRBV19 CASSFGGEQDTQYF TGTGCCAGTAGTTTTGGAGGGGAACAAGATACGCAGTATTTT
once TRBJ2-1 - TRBV25-1 CASSEIGDGSYNEQFF TGTGCCAGCAGTGAAATTGGGGACGGCTCCTACAATGAGCAGTTCTTC